Described below is a single T cell receptor (beta chain) sequence and its context. Its target is not known. The intended depth for sequencing was 1 in 200,000 to 1 in 1 million T cells. Profiled with immunoSEQ multiplex PCR; TCRdb holds only in-frame clones, not every one. The table has some 84,000 clones, 85% to 90% seen once. This record comes from a study of cytotoxic CD8 clonotypes in ibrutinib-treated CLL. As for the study in general: Per sample, productive templates averaged 255,043 and productive rearrangements averaged roughly 91,000. Findings of the study overall: Public clonotypes, an uncommon group, contracted or remained stable on treatment. Clonality went higher at ibrutinib response and then dropped back toward baseline at progression.

CDR1 SGHRS and CDR2 YFSETQ come from the germline V gene. The length of the CDR3 is 15 residues. V lost 4 bases and J 5 bases, leaving 18 bases between the germline ends. Sequenced here: PBMCs, sampled before ibrutinib treatment. The receptor comes from a human donor with chronic lymphocytic leukemia. The V gene is TRBV5-1, the J gene TRBJ1-2; D is unclear. CDR3 coding DNA: TGCGCCAGCAGCCTTAAAATTGCAGCCCCATATGGCTACACCTTC. It translates to CASSLKIAAPYGYTF.